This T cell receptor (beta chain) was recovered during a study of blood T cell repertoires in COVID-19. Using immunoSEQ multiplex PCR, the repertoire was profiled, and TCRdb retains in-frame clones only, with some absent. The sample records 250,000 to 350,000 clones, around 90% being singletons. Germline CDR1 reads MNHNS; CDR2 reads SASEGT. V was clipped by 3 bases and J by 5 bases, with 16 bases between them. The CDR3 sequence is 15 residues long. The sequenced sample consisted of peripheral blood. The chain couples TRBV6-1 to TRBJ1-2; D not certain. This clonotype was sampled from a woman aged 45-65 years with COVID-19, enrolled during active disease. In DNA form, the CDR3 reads TGTGCCAGCAGTGAGCCCGAGGCGGGAAAATATGGCTACACCTTC. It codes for CASSEPEAGKYGYTF.